This T cell receptor beta chain was sequenced during a study of blood T cell repertoires in COVID-19. The CDR3 runs to 17 residues. In germline, CDR1 is LGHDT, CDR2 YNNKEL (reference sequence). V lost 4 bases and J lost 3; bases outside the gene matches: 9. Original methodology: Reference gene primer amplification yielded estimated nucleated cell counts. Generated by immunoSEQ multiplex PCR, the TCRdb table keeps only in-frame clones and is missing some. V, J and clone size are taken as reported in that table, and D and trimming were inferred from the DNA itself. The repertoire holds about 200,000 clones, with around 83% as singletons.

The chain couples TRBV3-1 (or the pseudogene TRBV3-2) to TRBJ1-2; 12 bases are shared with TRBD1. The TCR was taken from a woman in her 50s with COVID-19, enrolled during active disease. The sequenced sample consisted of peripheral blood. CDR3 DNA sequence: TGTGCCAGCAGCCCCGGGACAGGGGGCGTATTTCACTATGGCTACACCTTC. Protein sequence: CASSPGTGGVFHYGYTF.